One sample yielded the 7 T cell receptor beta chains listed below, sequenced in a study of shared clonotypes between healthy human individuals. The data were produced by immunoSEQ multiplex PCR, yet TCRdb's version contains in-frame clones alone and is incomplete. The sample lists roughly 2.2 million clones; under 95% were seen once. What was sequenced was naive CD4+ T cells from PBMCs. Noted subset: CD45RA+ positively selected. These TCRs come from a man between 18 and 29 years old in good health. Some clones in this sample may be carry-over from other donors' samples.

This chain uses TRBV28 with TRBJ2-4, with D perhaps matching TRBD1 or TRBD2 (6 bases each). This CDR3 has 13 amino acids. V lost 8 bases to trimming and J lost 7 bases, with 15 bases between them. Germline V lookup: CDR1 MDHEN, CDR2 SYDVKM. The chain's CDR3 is CASQRRGRNIQYF. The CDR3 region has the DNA TGTGCCAGCCAAAGGAGGGGGAGGAACATTCAGTACTTC.

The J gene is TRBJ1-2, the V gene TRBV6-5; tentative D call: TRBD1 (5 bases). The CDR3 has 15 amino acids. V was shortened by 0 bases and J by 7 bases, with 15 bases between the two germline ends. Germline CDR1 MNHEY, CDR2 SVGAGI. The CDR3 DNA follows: TGTGCCAGCAGTTACTCGTTCTCGGCAGGGAGTGGCTACACCTTC. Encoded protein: CASSYSFSAGSGYTF.

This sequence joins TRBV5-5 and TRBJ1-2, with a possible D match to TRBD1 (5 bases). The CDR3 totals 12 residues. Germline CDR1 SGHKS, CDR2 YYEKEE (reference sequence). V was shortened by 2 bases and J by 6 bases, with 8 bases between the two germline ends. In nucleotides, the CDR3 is TGTGCCAGCAGCTTTCGGGGGAATGGCTACACCTTC. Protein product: CASSFRGNGYTF.

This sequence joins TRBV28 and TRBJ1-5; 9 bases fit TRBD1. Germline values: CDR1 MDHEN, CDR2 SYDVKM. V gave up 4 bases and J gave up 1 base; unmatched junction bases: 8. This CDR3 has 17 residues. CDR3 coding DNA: TGTGCCAGCAGTTGGGGGACAGGGCCTCAGAGCAATCAGCCCCAGCATTTT. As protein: CASSWGTGPQSNQPQHF.

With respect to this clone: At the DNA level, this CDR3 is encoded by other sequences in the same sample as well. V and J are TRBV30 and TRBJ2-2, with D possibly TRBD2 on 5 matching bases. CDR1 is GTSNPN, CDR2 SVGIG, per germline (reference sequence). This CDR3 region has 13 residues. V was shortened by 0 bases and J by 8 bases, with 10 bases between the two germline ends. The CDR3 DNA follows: TGTGCCTGGAGTGTCCAGGTAGCGGGGGAGCTGTTTTTT. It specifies CAWSVQVAGELFF.

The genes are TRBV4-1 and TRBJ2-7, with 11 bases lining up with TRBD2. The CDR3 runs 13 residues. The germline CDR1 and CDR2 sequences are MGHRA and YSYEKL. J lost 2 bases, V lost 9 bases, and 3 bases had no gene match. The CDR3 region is CASSLAGAYEQYF. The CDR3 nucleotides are TGCGCCAGTTCACTAGCGGGAGCCTACGAGCAGTACTTC.

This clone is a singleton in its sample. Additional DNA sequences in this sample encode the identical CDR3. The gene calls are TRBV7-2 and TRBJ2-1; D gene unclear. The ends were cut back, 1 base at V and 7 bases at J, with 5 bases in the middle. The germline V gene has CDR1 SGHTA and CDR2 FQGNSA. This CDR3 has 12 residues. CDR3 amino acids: CASSLVGNEQFF. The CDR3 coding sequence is TGTGCCAGCAGCTTAGTAGGAAATGAGCAGTTCTTC.